Listed below are T cell receptor beta chains from one sample, sequenced in a study of cytomegalovirus exposure and HLA in healthy donors. The method was immunoSEQ multiplex PCR; TCRdb's version includes in-frame clones alone and lacks a portion of them. The table records roughly 190,000 clones, 65% to 75% of them present only once. Specimen: PBMCs. The receptor set was obtained from a young man in good health and CMV-seropositive. Each CDR3 is given with its conserved first and last residue. A D gene is named only where the DNA matches it firmly. The listing skips clone size in some rows; elsewhere it reads once, few, many or a size class.

j_gene,v_gene,d_gene,abundance,CDR3aa,CDR3nt
TRBJ1-4,TRBV5-1,NA,NA,CASSLAESGRVNEKLFF,TGCGCCAGCAGCTTGGCCGAGTCGGGCAGGGTAAATGAAAAACTGTTTTTT
TRBJ2-1,TRBV27,TRBD2,NA,CASSFFRTSGSYNEQFF,TGTGCCAGCAGTTTTTTTCGGACTAGCGGGTCTTACAATGAGCAGTTCTTC
TRBJ1-1,TRBV4-1,NA,NA,CASSQGAWMNTEAFF,TGCGCCAGCTCGCAAGGGGCATGGATGAACACTGAAGCTTTCTTT
TRBJ2-5,TRBV7-9,NA,NA,CASSQDSQETQYF,TGTGCCAGCAGCCAGGACAGCCAAGAGACCCAGTACTTC
TRBJ1-1,TRBV19,NA,few,CASSIAGKATEAFF,TGTGCCAGTAGTATAGCCGGGAAGGCCACTGAAGCTTTCTTT
TRBJ2-3,TRBV5-1,TRBD1,NA,CASSWGQGLSSTDTQYF,TGCGCCAGCAGCTGGGGACAGGGGTTGTCTAGCACAGATACGCAGTATTTT
TRBJ2-7,TRBV10-3,TRBD1,NA,CAISDGQGGYEQYF,TGTGCCATCAGCGATGGACAGGGAGGCTACGAGCAGTACTTC
TRBJ2-3,TRBV6-5,NA,NA,CASSYTGITTDTQYF,TGTGCCAGCAGTTATACAGGGATTACCACAGATACGCAGTATTTT
TRBJ1-1,TRBV11-2,TRBD1,NA,CASRLVPDRGNTEAFF,TGTGCCAGCAGACTAGTCCCCGACAGGGGCAACACTGAAGCTTTCTTT
TRBJ2-3,TRBV7-6,NA,NA,CASSPSSGYTQYF,TGTGCCAGCAGCCCCTCTAGTGGGTACACGCAGTATTTT
TRBJ2-7,TRBV9,NA,few,CASSSGGYEQYF,TGTGCCAGCAGTTCGGGTGGCTACGAGCAGTACTTC
TRBJ2-1,TRBV5-1,TRBD2,NA,CASSWNRLAGREQFF,TGCGCCAGCAGCTGGAACAGACTAGCGGGACGCGAGCAGTTCTTC
TRBJ2-7,TRBV6-1,NA,NA,CASLSRLDYEQYF,TGTGCCAGCCTTAGCCGTCTCGATTACGAGCAGTACTTC
TRBJ2-3,TRBV30,NA,NA,CAWSADTQYF,TGTGCCTGGAGCGCAGATACGCAGTATTTT
TRBJ1-5,TRBV6-1,TRBD1,few,CASSWTGQSNQPQHF,TGTGCCAGCAGTTGGACAGGGCAGAGCAATCAGCCCCAGCATTTT
TRBJ2-1,TRBV20-1,NA,NA,CSARSSEQFF,TGCAGTGCTAGGAGCTCTGAGCAGTTCTTC
TRBJ2-2,TRBV27,TRBD1,NA,CASSFSGGSRTGELFF,TGTGCCAGCAGTTTCTCAGGGGGTTCGAGGACCGGGGAGCTGTTTTTT
TRBJ2-2,TRBV7-8,NA,NA,CAVHSSTGELFF,TGTGCCGTCCACAGCAGCACCGGGGAGCTGTTTTTT
TRBJ1-2,TRBV19,NA,NA,CASSIPSTDSVSF,TGTGCCAGTAGTATACCTTCCACCGACAGCGTTTCCTTC
TRBJ2-1,TRBV11-3,TRBD2,NA,CASSLMGLVGNEQFF,TGTGCCAGCAGCTTGATGGGACTAGTTGGCAATGAGCAGTTCTTC
TRBJ1-5,TRBV19,TRBD1,once,CATGGEDRNHQPQHF,TGTGCCACCGGGGGTGAGGACAGGAATCATCAGCCCCAGCATTTT
TRBJ1-3,TRBV5-5,TRBD1,NA,CASSTGTGGVNTIYF,TGTGCCAGCAGCACCGGGACAGGGGGAGTAAACACCATATATTTT
TRBJ1-4,TRBV7-2,TRBD1,once,CASSYSTGVFNEKLFF,TGTGCCAGCAGCTACTCAACAGGGGTATTTAATGAAAAACTGTTTTTT
TRBJ2-1,TRBV27,NA,NA,CASSLLGGVEFF,TGTGCCAGCAGTTTACTCGGGGGTGTTGAGTTCTTC
TRBJ1-3,TRBV14,NA,NA,CASSLGQGAGNTIYF,TGTGCCAGCAGCCTCGGCCAAGGGGCTGGAAACACCATATATTTT
TRBJ2-3,TRBV19,TRBD2,NA,CASNGRKAGGPDTQYF,TGTGCCAGTAATGGGAGAAAAGCGGGGGGCCCGGATACGCAGTATTTT
TRBJ2-7,TRBV28,TRBD2,few,CASSIGGVQPIEQYF,TGTGCCAGCAGCATCGGGGGGGTCCAACCCATCGAGCAGTACTTC
TRBJ1-1,TRBV6-6,NA,NA,CASSWTRVDTEAFF,TGTGCCAGCAGTTGGACAAGGGTAGACACTGAAGCTTTCTTT
TRBJ2-2,TRBV18,NA,NA,CASSDSGGGPTGELFF,TGTGCCAGCTCGGATAGTGGCGGGGGCCCCACCGGGGAGCTGTTTTTT
TRBJ2-7,TRBV28,NA,NA,CASSSPGDSYEQYF,TGTGCCAGCAGTTCCCCCGGGGACTCCTACGAGCAGTACTTC
TRBJ1-5,TRBV5-1,TRBD1,NA,CASSLRGTGGQPQHF,TGCGCCAGCAGCTTGAGGGGGACAGGAGGTCAGCCCCAGCATTTT
TRBJ2-7,TRBV9,TRBD1,once,CASSVADRGREEQYF,TGTGCCAGCAGCGTAGCCGACAGGGGGCGGGAAGAGCAGTACTTC
TRBJ2-3,TRBV28,TRBD1,NA,CASRGQGTDTQYF,TGTGCCAGCAGAGGACAGGGTACAGATACGCAGTATTTT
TRBJ1-1,TRBV7-6,TRBD1,NA,CASSLGDRGSDTEAFF,TGTGCCAGCAGTTTAGGGGACAGGGGGTCGGACACTGAAGCTTTCTTT
TRBJ2-2,TRBV9,NA,once,CASSVGGDTGELFF,TGTGCCAGCAGCGTAGGGGGGGACACCGGGGAGCTGTTTTTT
TRBJ2-3,TRBV5-6,TRBD2,NA,CASSSGLAGSTDTQYF,TGTGCCAGCAGCTCAGGACTAGCGGGAAGCACAGATACGCAGTATTTT
TRBJ1-2,TRBV28,TRBD1,NA,CASTLPGGSYGYTF,TGTGCCAGCACCCTCCCAGGGGGCAGCTATGGCTACACCTTC
TRBJ2-1,TRBV27,NA,NA,CASSYNRPAEQFF,TGTGCCAGCAGTTACAACCGCCCCGCTGAGCAGTTCTTC
TRBJ1-1,TRBV5-8,TRBD1,NA,CASSLGIRDRGLNTEAFF,TGTGCCAGCAGCTTGGGAATACGGGACAGGGGGCTGAACACTGAAGCTTTCTTT